The 8 T cell receptor beta chains below all came from one sample that was sequenced in a study of blood T cell repertoires in COVID-19. The protocol was immunoSEQ multiplex PCR, while the TCRdb copy is restricted to in-frame clones and leaves out a portion. Altogether a few hundred thousand clones are present, about 82% being singletons, with the ten largest covering approximately 13%. The sequenced sample consisted of peripheral blood. The receptor source for this set is a man older than 75 with acute or convalescent COVID-19.

The chain employs TRBV7-2 and TRBJ2-1, with D possibly TRBD1 on 6 matching bases. V lost 5 bases, J lost 1 base, and 12 bases lay in between. The CDR3 loop spans 15 amino acids. Germline V gives CDR1 SGHTA, CDR2 FQGNSA. CDR3: CASSTQQGSYNEQFF. The DNA of the CDR3 is TGTGCCAGCAGCACTCAACAGGGTTCCTACAATGAGCAGTTCTTC.

This clone was observed a single time. This chain uses TRBV6-4 with TRBJ2-3; 10 positions agree with TRBD2. Germline CDR1 reads MRHNA; CDR2 reads SNTAGT. The CDR3 length is 15 residues. V shed 4 bases and J 6 bases; nucleotides not matched to a gene: 7. In nucleotides, the CDR3 is TGTGCCAGCAGTGTGGTAGCGGGAGGAGGCGATACGCAGTATTTT. Translated: CASSVVAGGGDTQYF.

The rearrangement uses TRBV7-2 and TRBJ2-2; 11 bases agree with TRBD1. CDR3 size: 16 residues. The V gene end was trimmed by 0 bases and the J gene end by 7 bases; junction bases not matched to a gene: 4. Germline V CDR1 and CDR2: SGHTA, FQGNSA. The CDR3 here is CASSLAGQGVVGELFF. The CDR3 nucleotides are TGTGCCAGCAGCTTAGCGGGACAGGGGGTGGTCGGGGAGCTGTTTTTT.

The V call is TRBV15, the J call TRBJ2-7, with 9 bases fitting TRBD2. The CDR3 runs to 14 residues. The germline gives CDR1 LNHNV, CDR2 YYDKDF (reference sequence). The V and J ends lost 1 base and 4 bases, in that order; junction bases with no gene match: 2. In nucleotides, the CDR3 is TGTGCCACCAGCAGAGTAGCGGGGGAGTACGAGCAGTACTTC. Protein sequence: CATSRVAGEYEQYF.

This rearrangement joins TRBV29-1 to TRBJ1-1; D gene unclear. CDR1 is SQVTM and CDR2 is ANQGSEA in the germline V gene. The CDR3 totals 16 residues. Trimming left V 5 bases short and J 0 bases short, with 19 bases between. CDR3: CSVLRNSGRMNTEAFF. CDR3 DNA: TGCAGCGTTCTCCGGAATAGTGGGAGGATGAACACTGAAGCTTTCTTT.

This clone was seen just once. The chain recombines TRBV7-2 with TRBJ1-2; 7 nucleotides agree with TRBD1. CDR3 size: 13 residues. After removal of 4 bases from V and 2 bases from J, the junction contained 1 base not matched to a gene. Per germline, CDR1 SGHTA and CDR2 FQGNSA. The CDR3 DNA reads TGTGCCAGCAGCTACAGGGGAAACTATGGCTACACCTTC. As protein: CASSYRGNYGYTF.

The chain combines TRBV11-2 with TRBJ2-1, with D tentatively TRBD2 (6 bases). CDR1 and CDR2 from the germline V gene are SGHAT and FQNNGV. CDR3 length: 13 amino acids. The V end lost 1 base, the J end lost 15 bases, and 16 bases lay between the germline ends. The CDR3 protein is CASSLAWAPEGFF. In DNA, the CDR3 is TGTGCCAGCAGCTTAGCGTGGGCCCCGGAGGGGTTCTTC.

This clone was observed a single time. The chain combines TRBV7-8 with TRBJ1-1; D is perhaps TRBD1 (6 bases). The CDR3 has 12 residues. Germline V gene lookup returns CDR1 SGHVS and CDR2 FQNEAQ. V dropped 5 bases and J dropped 10 bases, with 14 bases sitting between them. The chain's CDR3 is CASSLRGVGAFF. CDR3 DNA sequence: TGTGCCAGCAGCCTCAGGGGCGTCGGAGCTTTCTTT.